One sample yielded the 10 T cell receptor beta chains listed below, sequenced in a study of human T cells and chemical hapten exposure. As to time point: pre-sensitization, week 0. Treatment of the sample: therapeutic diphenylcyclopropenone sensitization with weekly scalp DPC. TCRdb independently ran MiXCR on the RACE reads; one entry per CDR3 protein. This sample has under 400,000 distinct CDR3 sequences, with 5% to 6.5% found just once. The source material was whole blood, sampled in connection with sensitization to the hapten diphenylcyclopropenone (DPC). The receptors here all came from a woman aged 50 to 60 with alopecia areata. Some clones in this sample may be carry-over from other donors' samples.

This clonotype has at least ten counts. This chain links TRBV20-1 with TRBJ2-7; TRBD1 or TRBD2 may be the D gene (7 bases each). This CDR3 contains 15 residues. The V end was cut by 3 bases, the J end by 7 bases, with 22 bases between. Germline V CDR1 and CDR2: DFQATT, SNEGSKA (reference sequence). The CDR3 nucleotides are TGCAGTGCTAGCCCCAGGGGGGGCGCCATAGGGGAGCAGTACTTC. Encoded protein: CSASPRGGAIGEQYF.

CDR3 loop: CASTRTGSNEQYF. The CDR3 coding sequence is TGTGCCAGTACGCGGACAGGGAGCAACGAGCAGTACTTC. The rearrangement joins TRBV19 to TRBJ2-7; 8 bases map to TRBD1. There are 13 residues in the CDR3. V shed 7 bases and J 5 bases; nucleotides not matched to a gene: 7. Germline V gene data show CDR1 as LNHDA and CDR2 as SQIVND (reference sequence).

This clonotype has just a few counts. CDR3 sequence reads: CASSELVGLAGPSYNEQFF. The CDR3 bases are TGTGCCAGCAGTGAATTAGTGGGACTAGCGGGACCCTCCTACAATGAGCAGTTCTTC. This chain uses TRBV2 with TRBJ2-1, with 13 bases aligning to TRBD2. The V and J ends lost 2 bases and 0 bases, in that order; junction bases with no gene match: 7. Germline V gene data show CDR1 as SNHLY and CDR2 as FYNNEI. The CDR3 sequence is 19 residues long.

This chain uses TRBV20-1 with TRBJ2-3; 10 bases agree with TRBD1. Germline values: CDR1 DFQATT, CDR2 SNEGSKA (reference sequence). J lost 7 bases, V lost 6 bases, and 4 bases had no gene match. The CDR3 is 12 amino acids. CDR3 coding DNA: TGCAGTGCCGGGACAGGGGCTCATACGCAGTATTTT. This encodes CSAGTGAHTQYF.

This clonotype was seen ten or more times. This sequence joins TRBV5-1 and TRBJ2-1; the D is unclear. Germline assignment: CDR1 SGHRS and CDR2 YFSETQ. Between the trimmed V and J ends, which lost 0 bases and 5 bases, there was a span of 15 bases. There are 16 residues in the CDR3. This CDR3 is CASSLVFRSTHNEQFF. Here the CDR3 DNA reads TGCGCCAGCAGCTTGGTATTTAGGTCTACCCACAATGAGCAGTTCTTC.

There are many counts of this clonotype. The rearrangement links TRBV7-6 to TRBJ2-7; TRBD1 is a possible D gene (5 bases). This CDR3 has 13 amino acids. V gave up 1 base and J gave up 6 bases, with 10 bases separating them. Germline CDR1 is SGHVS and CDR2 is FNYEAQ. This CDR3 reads CASSLVQAREQYF. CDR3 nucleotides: TGTGCCAGCAGCTTAGTACAGGCCCGCGAGCAGTACTTC.

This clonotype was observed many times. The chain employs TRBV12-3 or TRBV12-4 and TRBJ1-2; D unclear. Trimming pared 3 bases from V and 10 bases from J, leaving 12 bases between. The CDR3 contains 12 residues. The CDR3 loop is CASSLLLRTYTF. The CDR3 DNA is TGTGCCAGCAGTTTGCTGTTACGGACCTACACCTTC.

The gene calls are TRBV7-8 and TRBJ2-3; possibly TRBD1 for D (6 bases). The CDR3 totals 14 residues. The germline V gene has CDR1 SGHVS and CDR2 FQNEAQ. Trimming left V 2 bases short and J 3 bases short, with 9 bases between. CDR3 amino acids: CASSLTGQTDTQYF. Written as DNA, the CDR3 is TGTGCCAGCAGCTTAACGGGACAAACAGATACGCAGTATTTT.

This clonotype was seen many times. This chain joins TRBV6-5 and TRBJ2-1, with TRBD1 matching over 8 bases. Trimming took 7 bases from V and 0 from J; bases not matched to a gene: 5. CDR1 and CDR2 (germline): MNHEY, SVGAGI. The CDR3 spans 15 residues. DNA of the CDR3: TGTGCCAGCATGGTAACAGGGGGCTCCTACAATGAGCAGTTCTTC. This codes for CASMVTGGSYNEQFF.

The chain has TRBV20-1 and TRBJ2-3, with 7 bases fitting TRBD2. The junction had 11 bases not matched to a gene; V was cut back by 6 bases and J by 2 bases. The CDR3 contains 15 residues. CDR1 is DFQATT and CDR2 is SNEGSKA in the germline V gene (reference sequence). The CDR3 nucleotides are TGCAGTGCCCTAGGGACCCTAGCGGCCACAGATACGCAGTATTTT. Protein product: CSALGTLAATDTQYF.